These 23 T cell receptor beta chains originate from one sample sequenced in a study of blood T cell repertoires in COVID-19. Sequencing was performed with immunoSEQ multiplex PCR; in TCRdb, only in-frame clones are kept and a portion is missing. The sample has about 250,000 clones; roughly 80% are singletons. Sequencing was carried out using peripheral blood. These receptor sequences come from a person aged 70 to 85 with COVID-19, enrolled during active disease.

The chain couples TRBV3-1 (or the pseudogene TRBV3-2) to TRBJ2-7; TRBD2 matches at 8 bases. V lost 7 bases and J lost 4; bases outside the gene matches: 9. Per germline, CDR1 LGHDT and CDR2 YNNKEL (reference sequence). This CDR3 region has 14 residues. CDR3: CASTLPTSGYEQYF. The CDR3 DNA reads TGTGCCAGCACCTTACCTACTAGCGGATACGAGCAGTACTTC.

This clone turned up a few times. This CDR3 is CASSPGLAGPGELFF. CDR3 in DNA: TGCGCCAGCAGCCCGGGACTAGCGGGACCCGGGGAGCTGTTTTTT. This chain joins TRBV5-1 and TRBJ2-2; TRBD2 matches 13 bases. Looked up from germline, CDR1 is SGHRS and CDR2 is YFSETQ. V dropped 4 bases and J dropped 6; count of bases not matched to a gene: 3. The CDR3 spans 15 residues.

This clone was recorded once. J is TRBJ2-1 and V is TRBV19; 11 bases match TRBD2. This CDR3 is 16 amino acids long. With V trimmed by 6 bases and J by 6 bases, 10 bases remained unmatched. Germline loops: CDR1 LNHDA, CDR2 SQIVND (reference sequence). CDR3 DNA sequence: TGTGCCAGTAGAAACTCCGGGACTAGCGGACGCAATGAGCAGTTCTTC. Protein: CASRNSGTSGRNEQFF.

This clone was seen only once. The V gene is TRBV7-2, the J gene TRBJ2-3, with D possibly being TRBD2 (5 bases). CDR3 length: 15 residues. Per the germline V gene, CDR1 is SGHTA and CDR2 is FQGNSA. Between the trimmed V and J ends, which lost 6 bases and 2 bases, there was a span of 15 bases. CDR3 in DNA: TGTGCCAGCAGATCCTCCCCGGGGTTCACAGATACGCAGTATTTT. This translates into CASRSSPGFTDTQYF.

This clone was found many times. The chain carries TRBV4-3 and TRBJ2-1; D might be TRBD2 (6 bases). The CDR3 consists of 12 residues. Germline values: CDR1 LGHNA, CDR2 YSLEER. V was trimmed by 3 bases and J by 10 bases, leaving 10 bases between them. For the CDR3, the DNA is TGCGCCAGCAGCCACTACCTAGCGGAGCAGTTCTTC. Its translation is CASSHYLAEQFF.

With respect to this clone: The sample contains more than one DNA sequence encoding this CDR3. V gene TRBV9 combines with J gene TRBJ2-2, with TRBD2 matching 8 bases. Germline CDR1 SGDLS, CDR2 YYNGEE. V lost 0 bases, J lost 6 bases, and 4 bases stayed unmatched. CDR3 size: 15 residues. The CDR3 DNA is TGTGCCAGCAGCGTAGGGACCGGGGGGGCCGGGGAGCTGTTTTTT. It codes for CASSVGTGGAGELFF.

The chain combines TRBV2 with TRBJ1-5; possible D gene TRBD1, 6 bases. Germline-derived CDR1 and CDR2 are SNHLY and FYNNEI. The length of the CDR3 is 15 residues. The germline V and J ends were trimmed by 6 bases and 4 bases, with 16 bases remaining between them. CDR3: CASSPLNRVNQPQHF. In nucleotides, the CDR3 is TGTGCCAGCAGCCCACTTAACAGGGTGAATCAGCCCCAGCATTTT.

The rearrangement joins TRBV19 to TRBJ1-3; TRBD1 matches 7 bases. The CDR3 has 14 amino acids. Germline V lookup: CDR1 LNHDA, CDR2 SQIVND (reference sequence). With 6 bases clipped from V and 4 bases from J, the junction kept 6 bases outside the gene matches. In DNA form, the CDR3 reads TGTGCCAGTAGCCAACAGGGGTCCGGAAACACCATATATTTT. Translating gives CASSQQGSGNTIYF.

A remark on this clone: Mismatch with germline at one junction end may stem from a read error. Other nucleotide sequences in the sample specify the same CDR3. The CDR3, as DNA: TGCGCCAGTAGAAACCTCGCGATGGTCACCGGGGAGCTGTTTTTT. This codes for CASRNLAMVTGELFF. J is TRBJ2-2 and V is TRBV19; no definite D call. Germline-derived CDR1 and CDR2 are LNHDA and SQIVND (reference sequence). The CDR3 is made up of 15 amino acids.

J is TRBJ1-5 and V is TRBV28; no clear D gene. Germline V CDR1 and CDR2: MDHEN, SYDVKM. This CDR3 has 12 amino acids. V was cut by 6 bases and J by 7 bases, with 10 bases left in between. The CDR3 DNA sequence: TGTGCCAGCAGCCTCCTGAGCCAGCCCCAGCATTTT. It is translated as CASSLLSQPQHF.

A single count supports this clone. The gene calls are TRBV20-1 and TRBJ1-5; D is possibly TRBD1 (5 bases). Germline values: CDR1 DFQATT, CDR2 SNEGSKA (reference sequence). The ends were cut back, 3 bases at V and 5 bases at J, with 20 bases in the middle. The CDR3 loop spans 16 amino acids. CDR3 amino acids: CSASPGTRGGDQPQHF. The CDR3 DNA is TGCAGTGCTAGTCCTGGGACCCGCGGGGGTGATCAGCCCCAGCATTTT.

In its sample, this clone was seen many times. V is TRBV7-9 and J is TRBJ2-2, with D possibly being TRBD1 (6 bases). The CDR3 extends over 14 amino acids. V lost 5 bases, J lost 6 bases, and 13 bases lay in between. CDR1 and CDR2 from the germline V gene are SEHNR and FQNEAQ (reference sequence). CDR3 in amino acids: CASSRAGQSGELFF. The CDR3 coding sequence is TGTGCCAGCAGCAGAGCAGGACAGTCCGGGGAGCTGTTTTTT.

The chain is built from TRBV12-3 or TRBV12-4 and TRBJ1-1; D call uncertain. The germline V and J ends were trimmed by 0 bases and 12 bases, with 8 bases remaining between them. This CDR3 is built from 11 residues. In DNA, the CDR3 is TGTGCCAGCAGTTTAGCGCGGGGAACTTTCTTT. Translated: CASSLARGTFF.

In DNA form, the CDR3 reads TGTGCCAGCAGAGTTACTAGCGGGGGGGCTAAAAATGAGCAGTTCTTC. It is translated as CASRVTSGGAKNEQFF. This rearrangement joins TRBV28 to TRBJ2-1; 13 bases are shared with TRBD2. CDR1 and CDR2 (germline): MDHEN, SYDVKM. Germline trimming cut 6 bases from V and 7 bases from J; bases unmatched to any gene: 9. CDR3 length: 16 residues.

The rearrangement links TRBV6-1 to TRBJ2-2; D gene unclear. The CDR3 has 14 residues. Germline V lookup: CDR1 MNHNS, CDR2 SASEGT. Trimming took 3 bases from V and 7 from J, leaving 12 bases between them. In DNA form, the CDR3 reads TGTGCCAGCAGTGATTTGAGGAATTACGGGGAGCTGTTTTTT. It encodes CASSDLRNYGELFF.

This chain joins TRBV19 and TRBJ2-2; 8 positions match TRBD1. Looked up from germline, CDR1 is LNHDA and CDR2 is SQIVND (reference sequence). Trimming removed 10 bases from V and 6 bases from J; junction bases left unmatched: 10. This CDR3 has 14 amino acids. The CDR3 region has the DNA TGTGCCACCCCGACCCGGACAGGGTCCGGGGAGCTGTTTTTT. Translating it yields CATPTRTGSGELFF. Complete variable domain (other parts from reference TRBV19 and TRBJ2-2): DGGITQSPKYLFRKEGQNVTLSCEQNLNHDAMYWYRQDPGQGLRLIYYSQIVNDFQKGDIAEGYSVSREKKESFPLTVTSAQKNPTAFYLCATPTRTGSGELFFGEGSRLTVL.

This clone was counted a single time. This chain links TRBV28 with TRBJ1-5, with a possible D match to TRBD1 (5 bases). CDR3 length equals 15 residues. The V end lost 7 bases, the J end lost 6 bases, and 19 bases lay between the germline ends. The germline V gene encodes CDR1 MDHEN and CDR2 SYDVKM. The CDR3 nucleotides read TGTGCCAGCACCAAGAGGGAGGGGAGAGGTCAGCCCCAGCATTTT. Protein: CASTKREGRGQPQHF. The full variable domain, in which reference TRBV28 and TRBJ1-5 provide the parts outside the CDR3, is DVKVTQSSRYLVKRTGEKVFLECVQDMDHENMFWYRQDPGLGLRLIYFSYDVKMKEKGDIPEGYSVSREKKERFSLILESASTNQTSMYLCASTKREGRGQPQHFGDGTRLSIL.

The rearrangement uses TRBV19 and TRBJ1-5, with 7 nucleotides matching TRBD1. Germline values: CDR1 LNHDA, CDR2 SQIVND (reference sequence). Trimming at V came to 6 bases and at J to 3 bases, leaving 8 bases not matched to a gene. The CDR3 loop spans 15 amino acids. The CDR3 region is CASRALTGNNQPQHF. For the CDR3, the DNA is TGTGCCAGTAGGGCGTTGACAGGGAACAATCAGCCCCAGCATTTT.

The chain is built from TRBV6-6 and TRBJ2-3; 10 nucleotides align to TRBD2. The germline V gene has CDR1 MNHNY and CDR2 SVGAGI (reference sequence). The V and J ends lost 2 bases and 8 bases, in that order; junction bases with no gene match: 10. The CDR3 contains 16 residues. CDR3 DNA: TGTGCCAGCAGTTACGGGGCTAGCGGGAGTTCGGGTACGCAGTATTTT. Translation: CASSYGASGSSGTQYF.

This clone was picked up one time. The CDR3 nucleotides read TGTGCCAGCAGCCTAGACCACACAGATACGCAGTATTTT. It specifies CASSLDHTDTQYF. This sequence joins TRBV7-3 and TRBJ2-3; D ambiguous. This CDR3 comprises 13 residues. Germline V lookup: CDR1 SGHTA, CDR2 FQGTGA. V was pared by 5 bases and J by 2 bases, with 8 bases between.

The CDR3 DNA sequence: TGCAGCGCGACGGGGAGGGCGAACTATGGCTACACCTTC. This codes for CSATGRANYGYTF. V and J are TRBV29-1 and TRBJ1-2, with D unresolved. This CDR3 has 13 amino acids. With 7 bases removed from V and 2 bases from J, the gap between germline ends came to 14 bases. CDR1 is SQVTM and CDR2 is ANQGSEA in the germline V gene.

The rearrangement uses TRBV3-1 (or the pseudogene TRBV3-2) and TRBJ1-4; TRBD1 agrees at 9 bases. The V segment lost 1 base and the J segment 7 bases; nucleotides outside the gene matches: 1. The CDR3 length is 14 residues. The germline CDR1 and CDR2 sequences are LGHDT and YNNKEL (reference sequence). Written as DNA, the CDR3 is TGTGCCAGCAGCCAAGGGACAGGGGTTGAAAAACTGTTTTTT. Its protein product is CASSQGTGVEKLFF.

V and J are TRBV2 and TRBJ2-7; 13 nucleotides agree with TRBD2. J lost 4 bases, V lost 6 bases, and 15 bases had no gene match. Per germline, CDR1 SNHLY and CDR2 FYNNEI. This CDR3 has 18 amino acids. CDR3 in amino acids: CASSLTALGLAGRYEQYF. The DNA for the CDR3 is TGTGCCAGCAGCCTGACTGCCCTGGGACTAGCGGGAAGGTACGAGCAGTACTTC.